This T cell receptor (beta chain) appears in the sequencing data of a study of T cell changes during pregnancy in multiple sclerosis (dated by TCRdb to 2018 to 2020). Background for the entire study: In women with multiple sclerosis, the researchers looked at how the T cell repertoire shifted as pregnancy progressed.

The CDR3 sequence holds 12 residues, the cysteine and phenylalanine included. Here the CDR3 DNA is all that survives: 36 bases in frame from base 1. Here V drops 3 bases and J drops 8 bases, and the junction holds 6 bases not matched to any gene. CDR1 and CDR2, per the germline V gene, are SQVTM and ANQGSEA. Libraries were prepared through the immunoSEQ multiplex PCR assay. Here the immuneACCESS table is served through TCRdb, limited to in-frame sequences with V and J called. Missing clones are a known gap in these copies; in checked studies unresolved V genes cover under half, and the rest lacks a known reason. A total of 30,000 or so clones appear in this sample, 89% of them only once. The top ten clonotypes cover about 10% of the sample. To note about this clone: What antigen it recognizes has not been identified. Per-base quality was not reported, and no clone a single base away is much larger than it.

The chain is assembled from TRBV29-1 and TRBJ1-2; 7 of the junction bases match TRBD1. The starting material was CD8+ T cells from peripheral blood mononuclear cells, obtained in the second trimester of pregnancy. The receptor's source is a female donor with multiple sclerosis, enrolled in a pregnancy study. The CDR3 region has the sequence CSVDRQGGGYTF. The nucleotide sequence is TGCAGCGTTGACCGCCAGGGGGGAGGCTACACCTTC.